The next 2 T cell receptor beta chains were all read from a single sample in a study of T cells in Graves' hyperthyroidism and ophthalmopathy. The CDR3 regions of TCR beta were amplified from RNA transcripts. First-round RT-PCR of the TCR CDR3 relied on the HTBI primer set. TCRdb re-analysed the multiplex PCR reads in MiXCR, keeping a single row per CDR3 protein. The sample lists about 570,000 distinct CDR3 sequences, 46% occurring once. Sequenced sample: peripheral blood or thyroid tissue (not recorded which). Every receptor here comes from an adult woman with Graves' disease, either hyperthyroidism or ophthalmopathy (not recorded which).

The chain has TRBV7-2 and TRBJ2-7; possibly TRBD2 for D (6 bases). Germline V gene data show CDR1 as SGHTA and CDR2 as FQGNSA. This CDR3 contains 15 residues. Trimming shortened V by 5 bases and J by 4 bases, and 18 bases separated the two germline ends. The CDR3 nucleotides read TGTGCCAGCAGCCCTCGACCCGGGACTCAATACGAGCAGTACTTC. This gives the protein CASSPRPGTQYEQYF.

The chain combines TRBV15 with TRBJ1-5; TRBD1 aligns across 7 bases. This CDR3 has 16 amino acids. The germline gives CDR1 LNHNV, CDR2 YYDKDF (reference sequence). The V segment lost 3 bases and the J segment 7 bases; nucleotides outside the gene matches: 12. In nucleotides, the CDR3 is TGTGCCACCAGCAGGTCCACAGGGGTCGATGGACAGCCCCAGCATTTT. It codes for CATSRSTGVDGQPQHF.